The rows below give T cell receptor beta chains drawn from one sample of a study of CXCR3-negative and CXCR3-positive naive CD8 T cells. Reanalyzing the 5' RACE reads, TCRdb keeps one entry per CDR3 protein, without DNA. The ten most abundant clones cover 0.4% to 0.5% of a sample with approximately 130,000 distinct CDR3 sequences. The sequenced sample was naive CXCR3+ CD8+ T cells from blood. The receptors stem from a human donor in good health. Some clones in this sample may be carry-over from other donors' samples. The CDR3 runs from the conserved cysteine through the conserved F or W.

j_call: TRBJ2-7
v_call: TRBV6-2/TRBV6-3
cdr3_aa: CASSPHDEQYF

j_call: TRBJ2-7
v_call: TRBV29-1
cdr3_aa: CSVALAGGSSYEQYF

j_call: TRBJ2-5
v_call: TRBV28
cdr3_aa: CASSLSYSGIETQYF

j_call: TRBJ2-1
v_call: TRBV9
cdr3_aa: CASSKDFLFYNEQFF

j_call: TRBJ2-5
v_call: TRBV5-1
cdr3_aa: CASSSLTGDMETQYF

j_call: TRBJ1-1
v_call: TRBV28
cdr3_aa: CASSFGRSLNTEAFF

j_call: TRBJ2-5
v_call: TRBV29-1
cdr3_aa: CSVEDFVRTSGSGETQYF

j_call: TRBJ2-1
v_call: TRBV20-1
cdr3_aa: CSASAEQYNEQFF

j_call: TRBJ2-1
v_call: TRBV6-4
cdr3_aa: CASSDSMGDNEQFF

j_call: TRBJ1-1
v_call: TRBV6-2/TRBV6-3
cdr3_aa: CASSKSTEAFF

j_call: TRBJ2-7
v_call: TRBV6-2/TRBV6-3
cdr3_aa: CASIEDREVYEQYF

j_call: TRBJ1-1
v_call: TRBV4-1
cdr3_aa: CASSPLPGQGENTEAFF

j_call: TRBJ2-1
v_call: TRBV28
cdr3_aa: CASKDPPGKRDRPNNEQFF

j_call: TRBJ2-7
v_call: TRBV13
cdr3_aa: CASSLAAGSYEQYF

j_call: TRBJ2-1
v_call: TRBV7-9
cdr3_aa: CASSLYSGGAGDEQFF